The clone carrying this T cell receptor (beta chain) was counted only a few times. Antigen unknown. This specimen belongs to a study of T cell repertoires in cytomegalovirus infection. The CDR3 spans 14 residues. V dropped 6 bases and J dropped 4; count of bases not matched to a gene: 5. Per the germline V gene, CDR1 is MDHEN and CDR2 is SYDVKM. TCRdb redid the calling of the reads with MiXCR, one entry per CDR3 protein. This table has approximately 590,000 distinct CDR3 sequences, 40% appearing once. The gene calls are TRBV28 and TRBJ1-2; 10 nucleotides align to TRBD1. Sequenced material: cultured PBMCs, taken from culture after CMV antigen stimulation. This TCR came from a human donor in good health (CMV status not recorded). Some clones in this sample may be carry-over from other donors' samples. The CDR3 DNA reads TGTGCCAGCAGGCGACAGGGGGCAGGCTATGGCTACACCTTC. Residues: CASRRQGAGYGYTF.